This entry features one T cell receptor (beta chain) sequence. Assignments of participants to cohorts depended upon their own reported clinical history. Cohort 3 recovery required two negative PCRs, clearance, or symptom resolution. The data are from a study of blood T cell repertoires in COVID-19. Looking at the study overall: Some COVID-19 samples were acute and others convalescent; all came from the United States, Italy and Spain.

Clones were sequenced by immunoSEQ multiplex PCR, and TCRdb holds only the in-frame ones, with some missing. The sample yields 180,000 or so clones, over 75% seen once. Sequences were obtained from PBMCs or T cells enriched from blood (not recorded which). The clonotype originates from a man aged 45-60 years who had recovered from COVID-19.

The CDR3 protein is CASSPPGTSIYEQYF. The CDR3, as DNA: TGTGCCAGCTCACCACCAGGCACTAGCATCTACGAGCAGTACTTC. V is TRBV18 and J is TRBJ2-7, with a possible D match to TRBD2 (6 bases). In germline, CDR1 is KGHSH, CDR2 LQKENI. The CDR3 is made up of 15 amino acids. V was shortened by 0 bases and J by 3 bases, with 12 bases between the two germline ends. Together with reference TRBV18 and TRBJ2-7, the CDR3 gives the full variable domain: NAGVMQNPRHLVRRRGQEARLRCSPMKGHSHVYWYRQLPEEGLKFMVYLQKENIIDESGMPKERFSAEFPKEGPSILRIQQVVRGDSAAYFCASSPPGTSIYEQYFGPGTRLTVT.